What follows are 28 T cell receptor beta chains derived from one specimen sequenced in a study of T cells in Graves' hyperthyroidism and ophthalmopathy. RNA transcripts provided the source from which TCR beta CDR3 regions were amplified. Carried out on the TCR CDR3, a first-round RT-PCR used the HTBI primer set. TCRdb re-called the multiplex PCR reads through MiXCR, storing one row per CDR3 protein. Altogether hundreds of thousands of distinct CDR3 sequences are present, around 16% being singletons, with the ten largest covering less than 4.5%. The sequenced sample was blood. These TCRs come from a woman younger than 45 with Graves' hyperthyroidism.

This clonotype came up many times. V and J are TRBV28 and TRBJ2-1; 7 nucleotides align to TRBD2. Germline V gives CDR1 MDHEN, CDR2 SYDVKM. V shed 4 bases and J 2 bases; nucleotides not matched to a gene: 2. The CDR3 totals 14 residues. The CDR3 region has the DNA TGTGCCAGCAGTTCCGGGACTACCTACAATGAGCAGTTCTTC. It specifies CASSSGTTYNEQFF.

This clonotype was picked up a small number of times. The chain uses TRBV20-1 and TRBJ2-7; 8 bases line up with TRBD2. CDR1 is DFQATT, CDR2 SNEGSKA, per germline (reference sequence). This CDR3 comprises 13 residues. Trimming at V came to 6 bases and at J to 0 bases, leaving 4 bases not matched to a gene. CDR3 DNA sequence: TGCAGTGCGGAGCGGGAGCTCTCCTACGAGCAGTACTTC. This encodes CSAERELSYEQYF.

This clonotype was counted a single time. At one of its ends the junction is not consistent with the germline gene, which may arise from a read error. The rearrangement links TRBV12-3 or TRBV12-4 to TRBJ1-1; 10 bases align to TRBD1. The CDR3 sequence is 16 residues long. CDR3 bases: TGTGCCAGCAGTGCGGGACAGGGGAGAGGGAACACTGAAGCTCTCTTT. It specifies CASSAGQGRGNTEALF.

The rearrangement uses TRBV12-3 or TRBV12-4 and TRBJ2-7; 8 nucleotides align to TRBD2. V lost 6 bases to trimming and J lost 6 bases; unmatched junction nucleotides: 7. The length of the CDR3 is 13 residues. CDR3 region: CASSPTGGVEQYF. For the CDR3, the DNA is TGTGCCAGCAGCCCCACCGGGGGGGTCGAGCAGTACTTC.

The chain uses TRBV5-1 and TRBJ2-7, with TRBD2 matching 8 bases. The V and J ends lost 4 bases and 1 base, in that order; junction bases with no gene match: 19. CDR1 is SGHRS and CDR2 is YFSETQ in the germline V gene. The CDR3 contains 19 residues. The CDR3 region is CASSRTTSDYNNLSYEQYF. As DNA, the CDR3 is TGCGCCAGCAGCAGGACGACTAGCGACTACAATAACCTATCCTACGAGCAGTACTTC.

This clonotype was detected many times. The CDR3 sequence is CASSYGGTTDTQYF. For the CDR3, the DNA is TGTGCCAGCAGTTACGGGGGGACCACAGATACGCAGTATTTT. J is TRBJ2-3 and V is TRBV6-5, with D tentatively TRBD2 (6 bases). Per germline, CDR1 MNHEY and CDR2 SVGAGI. The V end was cut by 2 bases, the J end by 2 bases, with 8 bases between. The CDR3 totals 14 residues.

The CDR3 DNA reads TGTGCCAGTAGTAAAGATGACAGGGGCGATAGCAATCAGCCCCAGCATTTT. Translation gives CASSKDDRGDSNQPQHF. This sequence joins TRBV19 and TRBJ1-5; 8 bases are a match to TRBD1. With V trimmed by 4 bases and J by 0 bases, 8 bases remained unmatched. Germline-derived CDR1 and CDR2 are LNHDA and SQIVND (reference sequence). The CDR3 extends over 17 amino acids.

The chain joins TRBV5-1 to TRBJ2-3; 11 nucleotides align to TRBD2. CDR3 length equals 14 residues. V dropped 2 bases and J dropped 8; count of bases not matched to a gene: 4. Germline loops: CDR1 SGHRS, CDR2 YFSETQ. The CDR3 loop is CASSFGTSGGTQYF. CDR3 sequence (DNA): TGCGCCAGCAGCTTCGGGACTAGCGGTGGTACGCAGTATTTT. The full variable domain, its missing parts supplied by reference TRBV5-1 and TRBJ2-3, is KAGVTQTPRYLIKTRGQQVTLSCSPISGHRSVSWYQQTPGQGLQFLFEYFSETQRNKGNFPGRFSGRQFSNSRSEMNVSTLELGDSALYLCASSFGTSGGTQYFGPGTRLTVL.

The chain uses TRBV5-1 and TRBJ2-2; D is perhaps TRBD1 or TRBD2 (5 bases each). Trimming took off 0 bases at V and 4 bases at J, with 13 bases between the two ends. The CDR3 sequence is 16 residues long. Germline CDR1 reads SGHRS; CDR2 reads YFSETQ. The chain's CDR3 is CASSLDGARVTGELFF. The DNA for the CDR3 is TGCGCCAGCAGCTTGGATGGGGCGCGGGTCACCGGGGAGCTGTTTTTT.

This clonotype was observed at least ten times. The chain employs TRBV13 and TRBJ1-1; possible D gene TRBD1, 6 bases. Germline lookup yields CDR1 PRHDT and CDR2 FYEKMQ (reference sequence). Between the trimmed V and J ends, which lost 4 bases and 1 base, there was a span of 13 bases. This CDR3 contains 15 residues. The CDR3 DNA reads as TGTGCCAGCAGCTCACCGGGACACGAGAACACTGAAGCTTTCTTT. Amino acid sequence: CASSSPGHENTEAFF.

With regard to this clonotype: This sequence may be a read error, since a much larger clone differs from it by one base. The chain links TRBV11-1 to TRBJ2-7; TRBD2 agrees at 8 bases. Germline V gene data show CDR1 as SGHAT and CDR2 as FQDESV (reference sequence). V shed 5 bases and J 7 bases; nucleotides not matched to a gene: 13. CDR3 length: 15 residues. The DNA for the CDR3 is TGTGCCAGCAGCCTCGATCGGGGGGGAACGAGTGAGCAGTACTTC. It encodes CASSLDRGGTSEQYF.

At least ten counts were recorded for this clonotype. V gene TRBV12-3 or TRBV12-4 combines with J gene TRBJ1-3, with a possible D match to TRBD1 (5 bases). This CDR3 region has 15 residues. V was pared by 3 bases and J by 0 bases, with 9 bases between. The CDR3 sequence: CASSFGANSGNTIYF. In DNA form, the CDR3 reads TGTGCCAGCAGTTTCGGGGCGAACTCTGGAAACACCATATATTTT.

At least ten counts were recorded for this clonotype. The chain is built from TRBV27 and TRBJ2-3, with D perhaps TRBD1 (6 bases). This CDR3 is 14 amino acids long. Germline CDR1 reads MNHEY; CDR2 reads SMNVEV (reference sequence). The V end lost 5 bases, the J end lost 2 bases, and 11 bases lay between the germline ends. The CDR3 DNA reads as TGTGCCAGCAGTCCGCGGACAGACACAGATACGCAGTATTTT. This sequence encodes CASSPRTDTDTQYF.

As DNA, the CDR3 is TGTGCCTGGCGTGAGGGAGAAACCTACAATGAGCAGTTCTTC. Translated, it gives CAWREGETYNEQFF. The chain links TRBV30 to TRBJ2-1; weak D call: TRBD2 (5 bases). CDR1 is GTSNPN and CDR2 is SVGIG in the germline V gene (reference sequence). The CDR3 length is 14 residues. V lost 5 bases and J lost 2, with 13 bases in between.

This clonotype was seen more than once but under ten times. The chain couples TRBV19 to TRBJ1-1, with D possibly matching TRBD1 (5 bases). The CDR3 length is 15 residues. Germline CDR1 reads LNHDA; CDR2 reads SQIVND (reference sequence). V shed 3 bases and J shed 4 bases, with 15 bases lying between them. For the CDR3, the DNA is TGTGCCAGTAGTATCCCGGGATCCGGGGGCACTGAAGCTTTCTTT. Amino acids: CASSIPGSGGTEAFF. Based on the CDR3 plus reference TRBV19 and TRBJ1-1, the full variable domain is DGGITQSPKYLFRKEGQNVTLSCEQNLNHDAMYWYRQDPGQGLRLIYYSQIVNDFQKGDIAEGYSVSREKKESFPLTVTSAQKNPTAFYLCASSIPGSGGTEAFFGQGTRLTVV.

This clonotype was recorded many times. The chain recombines TRBV20-1 with TRBJ1-2; D gene unclear. The CDR3 sequence is 12 residues long. CDR1 and CDR2 (germline): DFQATT, SNEGSKA (reference sequence). Trimming left V 1 base short and J 4 bases short, with 7 bases between. The CDR3 spells CSARGRTYGYTF. Written as DNA, the CDR3 is TGCAGTGCTAGAGGCCGGACCTATGGCTACACCTTC.

For the CDR3, the DNA is TGCAGTGCTAGAGATACTAGCGGGGGCTCCTACGAGCAGTACTTC. This encodes CSARDTSGGSYEQYF. This chain connects TRBV20-1 to TRBJ2-7; 11 bases line up with TRBD2. Germline CDR1 is DFQATT and CDR2 is SNEGSKA (reference sequence). The CDR3 runs 15 residues. Trimming cost V 0 bases and J 0 bases; bases outside gene matches: 1.

This clonotype showed up many times. The rearrangement links TRBV20-1 to TRBJ2-7, with D hard to call. The CDR3 runs 13 residues. Germline V gene sequence: CDR1 DFQATT, CDR2 SNEGSKA (reference sequence). The V gene lost 3 bases and the J gene lost 3 bases, with 12 bases spanning the gap. The CDR3, as DNA: TGCAGTGCTAGCGCACCTGGGGACTACGAGCAGTACTTC. Translation gives CSASAPGDYEQYF.

The gene calls are TRBV7-9 and TRBJ2-1; D gene uncertain. CDR3 length equals 11 residues. Trimming removed 7 bases at V and 6 bases at J, with 7 bases between. Germline V gives CDR1 SEHNR, CDR2 FQNEAQ (reference sequence). The CDR3 sequence is CASISFNEQFF. Written as DNA, the CDR3 is TGTGCCAGCATTTCATTCAATGAGCAGTTCTTC.

This clonotype occurred a few times. The rearrangement joins TRBV6-1 to TRBJ2-3; the D gene is possibly TRBD1 (5 bases). The CDR3 is 15 residues long. With 0 bases removed from V and 0 bases from J, the gap between germline ends came to 7 bases. The germline gives CDR1 MNHNS, CDR2 SASEGT. This CDR3 reads CASSEAGRSTDTQYF. In DNA, the CDR3 is TGTGCCAGCAGTGAAGCGGGGCGGAGCACAGATACGCAGTATTTT.

The chain combines TRBV20-1 with TRBJ1-4; no firm D call. The CDR3 loop spans 14 amino acids. The V end was cut by 3 bases, the J end by 3 bases, with 11 bases between. Germline loops: CDR1 DFQATT, CDR2 SNEGSKA (reference sequence). DNA of the CDR3: TGCAGTGCTAGCCCTGGTGGGGCTAATGAAAAACTGTTTTTT. Translated: CSASPGGANEKLFF.

This clonotype occurred many times. This chain uses TRBV28 with TRBJ1-1, with a weak D call TRBD1 (6 bases). The CDR3 is made up of 15 amino acids. Between the trimmed V and J ends, which lost 8 bases and 1 base, there was a span of 17 bases. Germline V gives CDR1 MDHEN, CDR2 SYDVKM. CDR3 nucleotides: TGTGCCAGCGGGGGAAGGGGGTCAGAGAACACTGAAGCTTTCTTT. Amino acid sequence: CASGGRGSENTEAFF.

V is TRBV27 and J is TRBJ2-7; TRBD2 is a possible D gene (6 bases). Germline CDR1 is MNHEY and CDR2 is SMNVEV (reference sequence). Trimming pared 6 bases from V and 3 bases from J, leaving 15 bases between. CDR3 length: 14 residues. CDR3 in amino acids: CASSRRGLVYEQYF. In nucleotides, the CDR3 is TGTGCCAGCAGCCGACGGGGACTGGTCTACGAGCAGTACTTC.

In DNA, the CDR3 is TGTGCCAGCAGCTCCGGGACTAGCGCAAAGACCCAGTACTTC. Translated: CASSSGTSAKTQYF. The V and J genes are TRBV13 and TRBJ2-5, with TRBD2 matching 10 bases. With V trimmed by 4 bases and J by 6 bases, 5 bases remained unmatched. The CDR3 length is 14 residues. In germline, CDR1 is PRHDT, CDR2 FYEKMQ (reference sequence).

To note about this clonotype: Just one base apart from a much larger clone, this may be a read error. The gene calls are TRBV20-1 and TRBJ2-7; 7 bases fit TRBD1. Germline loops: CDR1 DFQATT, CDR2 SNEGSKA (reference sequence). The J segment lost 4 bases and the V segment lost 7 bases, leaving 13 bases of the junction unmatched. The CDR3 length is 14 residues. The CDR3 is CSVDRDRRVYEQYF. Here the CDR3 DNA reads TGCAGTGTTGATAGGGACAGAAGAGTTTACGAGCAGTACTTC.

In its sample, this clonotype was seen many times. The chain employs TRBV6-1 and TRBJ2-3, with D tentatively TRBD1 (6 bases). This CDR3 region has 12 residues. Deletions cut 6 bases from V and 4 bases from J, with 8 bases between. Germline CDR1 reads MNHNS; CDR2 reads SASEGT. The chain's CDR3 is CASRRTADTQYF. The CDR3 DNA sequence: TGTGCCAGCAGGAGGACAGCAGATACGCAGTATTTT.

This clonotype showed up just a few times. The chain uses TRBV28 and TRBJ1-4; D is perhaps TRBD1 (5 bases). The CDR3 covers 12 residues. Trimming took off 5 bases at V and 8 bases at J, with 9 bases between the two ends. Germline assignment: CDR1 MDHEN and CDR2 SYDVKM. As DNA, the CDR3 is TGTGCCAGCAGTGGTGGGGCCGAAAAACTGTTTTTT. Encoded protein: CASSGGAEKLFF.

As concerns this clonotype: A much larger clone is a single base away; this may be a read error. The rearrangement joins TRBV5-1 to TRBJ2-4; 10 bases align to TRBD2. The CDR3 totals 17 residues. V gave up 0 bases and J gave up 9 bases; unmatched junction bases: 12. Germline lookup yields CDR1 SGHRS and CDR2 YFSETQ. The CDR3 region has the DNA TGCGCCAGCAGCTTGGGGTACATTGGGGCTAGCGGGAGCATTCAGTACTTC. Its translation: CASSLGYIGASGSIQYF.